This T cell receptor (beta chain) was sequenced for a study of sequential checkpoint blockade in melanoma. Study summary: DNA from 95 or so pretreatment tumor samples underwent TCRβ immunosequencing. Over 20 patients had matched tumor biopsies before treatment and at week 13 after nivolumab or ipilimumab alone.

Treatment of the sample: randomized to nivolumab then ipilimumab (arm A) or the reverse (arm B). Only in-frame clones appear in the TCRdb table, and some are missing; sequencing was by immunoSEQ multiplex PCR. The repertoire holds about 3,000 clones, with approximately 20% as singletons. The sequence was obtained from a human donor with melanoma. This material consisted of tumor tissue (inferred from file names), taken from a patient given nivolumab and ipilimumab in sequence.

The CDR3 bases are TGTGCCAGCAGCGTAGAAGGACAGGGGGATGAGCAGTTCTTC. The encoded protein is CASSVEGQGDEQFF. This chain joins TRBV9 and TRBJ2-1, with 10 bases identical to TRBD1. V trimming: 0 bases; J trimming: 8 bases; junction bases outside the gene matches: 2. The CDR3 covers 14 residues. Germline assignment: CDR1 SGDLS and CDR2 YYNGEE.